A selection of T cell receptor beta chains follows, all from one sample in a study of blood T cell repertoires in COVID-19. The repertoire was sequenced with immunoSEQ multiplex PCR; TCRdb's copy has only in-frame clones and lacks some. The data hold hundreds of thousands of clones, with about 89% observed a single time. The sample comprised PBMCs or T cells enriched from blood (not recorded which). The receptor source for this set is a man aged 60 to 75 who had recovered from COVID-19. The CDR3 runs from the conserved cysteine through the conserved F or W. D genes are given only for firm matches. Some rows have no size entry. The others give once, few or many, or a class for an expanded clone.

clone size	D gene	V gene	J gene	CDR3 DNA	CDR3 protein
few	TRBD1	TRBV10-1	TRBJ1-1	TGCGCCAGCAGTGAGACAGGGGGCACTGAAGCTTTCTTT	CASSETGGTEAFF
NA	TRBD1	TRBV25-1	TRBJ1-2	TGTGCCAGCAGTGAAGTGCGACAGGGGGCTGATGGCTACACCTTC	CASSEVRQGADGYTF
NA	NA	TRBV28	TRBJ2-7	TGTGCCAGCAGTTTTTCCCATCGGTCGATAGACTCCTACGAGCAGTACTTC	CASSFSHRSIDSYEQYF
NA	TRBD2	TRBV27	TRBJ2-1	TGTGCCAGCAGTCCTCTCGGGAGGGGCTACAATGAGCAGTTCTTC	CASSPLGRGYNEQFF
NA	NA	TRBV6-5	TRBJ2-7	TGTGCCAGCAGTTTCCTAGGAGCCTACGAGCAGTACTTC	CASSFLGAYEQYF
NA	TRBD1	TRBV24-1	TRBJ2-7	TGTGCCACCGGTTCCCCGGGACAGGGTCGGCACGAGCAGTACTTC	CATGSPGQGRHEQYF
NA	NA	TRBV20-1	TRBJ1-1	TGCAGTGCGCGGCGGGAGACTGAAGCTTTCTTT	CSARRETEAFF
NA	TRBD1	TRBV4-3	TRBJ2-7	TGCGCCAGCAGCAGACAGGGGGGCGGCGAGCAGTACTTC	CASSRQGGGEQYF
NA	NA	TRBV5-4	TRBJ2-5	TGTGCCAGCAGCTCCATGGTCAGGACACAAGAGACCCAGTACTTC	CASSSMVRTQETQYF
NA	TRBD2	TRBV28	TRBJ2-1	TGTGCCAGCAGTCCCATCGGGACTAGCGGGAGGGCCTTAAGGGGGGGTCATGAGCAGTTCTTC	CASSPIGTSGRALRGGHEQFF
NA	NA	TRBV21-1	TRBJ2-5	TGTGCCAGCAGCACCCGCAGAGAGACCCAGTACTTC	CASSTRRETQYF
NA	NA	TRBV10-3	TRBJ1-2	TGTGCCATCAGTGATCGGGGGATCTATGGCTACACCTTC	CAISDRGIYGYTF
NA	TRBD2	TRBV18	TRBJ2-5	TGTGCCAGCTCACTTTACCCGGCTAGCGGGTCTGAGACCCAGTACTTC	CASSLYPASGSETQYF
NA	TRBD2	TRBV6-6	TRBJ2-7	TGTGCCAGCAGTGTTAGCGGGAGTAGGTACGAGCAGTACTTC	CASSVSGSRYEQYF
NA	TRBD2	TRBV30	TRBJ2-7	TGTGCCTGGACCCGAGGGGGACTAGCGGGTATCTACGAGCAGTACTTC	CAWTRGGLAGIYEQYF
NA	NA	TRBV27	TRBJ1-5	TGTGCCAGCAGTTTAGGGGGCGGCGGCGGTAATCAGCCCCAGCATTTT	CASSLGGGGGNQPQHF
NA	TRBD1	TRBV15	TRBJ1-2	TGTGCCACCAGCAGAGATAGAACAGGGGCGGAAGGCTACACCTTC	CATSRDRTGAEGYTF
NA	TRBD1	TRBV27	TRBJ2-3	TGTGCCAGCAGTCCATTGGGGACAGGACATAACACAGATACGCAGTATTTT	CASSPLGTGHNTDTQYF
NA	TRBD2	TRBV7-3	TRBJ2-5	TGTGCCAGCAGCCCAGGGACTAGCGGGAGGCGGGAGACCCAGTACTTC	CASSPGTSGRRETQYF
NA	TRBD1	TRBV28	TRBJ1-2	TGTGCCAGCAGTTTAACCCAGGGGGCCAGTGGCTACACCTTC	CASSLTQGASGYTF
NA	TRBD1	TRBV11-3	TRBJ2-2	TGTGCCAGCAGCCCCGGGACAGGGGGCACCGGGGAGCTGTTTTTT	CASSPGTGGTGELFF
NA	TRBD1	TRBV3-1/TRBV3-2	TRBJ2-7	TGTGCCAGCAGCGCCAGAGGACAGGGGCTCTACGAGCAGTACTTC	CASSARGQGLYEQYF
NA	NA	TRBV24-1	TRBJ1-5	TGTGCCACTCGCGGACAGCTCAATCAGCCCCAGCATTTT	CATRGQLNQPQHF
few	TRBD1	TRBV2	TRBJ1-4	TGTGCCAGCAGTCCGGACAGGGGAAAACTGTTTTTT	CASSPDRGKLFF
once	TRBD1	TRBV23-1	TRBJ1-3	TGCGCCAGCAGTCGGGACAGTCTGAACTCTGCTGGAAACACCATATATTTT	CASSRDSLNSAGNTIYF
NA	TRBD1	TRBV10-3	TRBJ2-2	TGTGCCATCAGGGCAGGGGGCCAATCTGGGGAGCTGTTTTTT	CAIRAGGQSGELFF
few	NA	TRBV19	TRBJ1-2	TGTGCCAGTAGTTCCTCCGGGACAACCTATGGCTACACCTTC	CASSSSGTTYGYTF
NA	NA	TRBV5-1	TRBJ2-1	TGCGCCAGCAGCCCCCGGGACTCTTTCGGGGAGCAGTTCTTC	CASSPRDSFGEQFF
NA	NA	TRBV2	TRBJ1-1	TGTGCCAGCAGTGTAAGACAGCCACTACTCAACACTGAAGCTTTCTTT	CASSVRQPLLNTEAFF
NA	NA	TRBV6-5	TRBJ1-5	TGTGCCAGCAGACACGATGACAGTGGCAATCAGCCCCAGCATTTT	CASRHDDSGNQPQHF
NA	NA	TRBV10-1	TRBJ2-5	TGCGCCAGCAGTGAGTCTAGCGCGCAAGAGACCCAGTACTTC	CASSESSAQETQYF
NA	NA	TRBV11-3	TRBJ2-5	TGTGCCAGCAGCCGCGGTCTCAGAGAGACCCAGTACTTC	CASSRGLRETQYF
NA	TRBD1	TRBV4-3	TRBJ2-5	TGCGCCAGCAGCCAAGAAGGAAACGGACAGGGTTTGGAGACCCAGTACTTC	CASSQEGNGQGLETQYF
once	NA	TRBV3-1/TRBV3-2	TRBJ1-1	TGTGCCAGCAGCCATCTTCTTAAACCGAGTGAAGCTTTCTTT	CASSHLLKPSEAFF
once	TRBD1	TRBV28	TRBJ2-2	TGTGCCAGCAGTTTGGTGGGACAGGGGGCGGTCGGGGAGCTGTTTTTT	CASSLVGQGAVGELFF
NA	TRBD1	TRBV2	TRBJ2-2	TGTGCCAGCAGACCGGGACAGGGTGGCGGGGAGCTGTTTTTT	CASRPGQGGGELFF
NA	NA	TRBV27	TRBJ2-3	TGTGCCAGCAGATCGGAGGGGTTGACAGATACGCAGTATTTT	CASRSEGLTDTQYF
NA	NA	TRBV27	TRBJ2-7	TGTGCCAGCAGACGCAGCGGTACCTACGAGCAGTACTTC	CASRRSGTYEQYF
NA	TRBD1	TRBV28	TRBJ1-1	TGTGCCAGCAGTTTTGACAGGACAGGGACGACAACTGAAGCTTTCTTT	CASSFDRTGTTTEAFF
NA	TRBD1	TRBV10-1	TRBJ2-2	TGCGCCAGCAGTGAACAGGGGGACACCGGGGAGCTGTTTTTT	CASSEQGDTGELFF
once	NA	TRBV4-1	TRBJ1-6	TGCGCCAGCAGCCCCCCTCTGGGGGGGGGCTGGGATTCACCCCTCCACTTT	CASSPPLGGGWDSPLHF
once	TRBD1	TRBV18	TRBJ1-5	TGTGCCAGCTCACCGGGACAGAATCAGCCCCAGCATTTT	CASSPGQNQPQHF
NA	NA	TRBV9	TRBJ2-6	TGTGCCAGCAGCGTAGGAACCAGCTCTGGGGCCAACGTCCTGACTTTC	CASSVGTSSGANVLTF
NA	NA	TRBV5-1	TRBJ2-7	TGCGCCAGCAGCGATCAGGGTAGCTCCTACGAGCAGTACTTC	CASSDQGSSYEQYF
NA	TRBD1	TRBV3-1/TRBV3-2	TRBJ1-4	TGTGCCAGCAGCCAATGGGACAGCCCGAGGGGAAAACTGTTTTTT	CASSQWDSPRGKLFF
NA	NA	TRBV3-1/TRBV3-2	TRBJ1-2	TGTGCCAGCAGCCAAGCTTTTAGGGGCGACTATGGCTACACCTTC	CASSQAFRGDYGYTF
NA	TRBD1	TRBV7-2	TRBJ1-6	TGTGCCAGCAGCCCCCGACAGGGGAGCTCCTATAATTCACCCCTCCACTTT	CASSPRQGSSYNSPLHF
NA	NA	TRBV5-4	TRBJ2-3	TGTGCCAGCAGCTTGGGGGGCGGCTCCACAGATACGCAGTATTTT	CASSLGGGSTDTQYF
once	TRBD1	TRBV19	TRBJ2-7	TGTGCCAGTAGTACCCCCGGGACAGGGGGCAACGAGCAGTACTTC	CASSTPGTGGNEQYF
NA	NA	TRBV10-3	TRBJ1-2	TGTGCCATCAGGAGACAGGCTAACTATGGCTACACCTTC	CAIRRQANYGYTF
NA	NA	TRBV3-1/TRBV3-2	TRBJ2-6	TGTGCCAGCAGACTCGCGGGTGCAGGGGCCAACGTCCTGACTTTC	CASRLAGAGANVLTF
NA	NA	TRBV28	TRBJ1-2	TGTGCCAGCAGTTACGGGTCTTATGGCTACACCTTC	CASSYGSYGYTF